The 32 T cell receptor beta chains reported below all come from one sample, sequenced in a study of identical twins. TCRdb called the 5' RACE reads again in MiXCR, with one record for every CDR3 protein. The data show 200,000 to 250,000 distinct CDR3 sequences, over 5% seen once. This sample also appeared in a second study, on T cells expressing NK-cell markers.

Sequenced: CD8+ T cells sorted from blood. The receptors were sampled from a woman younger than 35 in good health.

The gene calls are TRBV21-1 and TRBJ2-1; TRBD1 was called by the table and not checked on the DNA. TRBV21-1 is assigned pseudogene status. This CDR3 comprises 16 residues. CDR3: CASSKGRDIPLHEQFF. CDR3 sequence (DNA): TGTGCCAGCAGCAAAGGGAGGGACATACCCCTTCATGAGCAGTTCTTC.

Points on this clonotype: The CDR3 does not close with the conserved phenylalanine or tryptophan, likely indicating a read error. The J gene is TRBJ1-5, the V gene TRBV7-2; no reliable D call. The CDR3 extends over 14 amino acids. Trimming left V 3 bases short and J 6 bases short, with 12 bases between. Germline CDR1 and CDR2: SGHTA and FQGNSA. CDR3 region: CASSFLGEGQPQHS. The CDR3 region has the DNA TGTGCCAGCAGCTTTCTCGGGGAGGGTCAGCCCCAGCATTCT.

V and J are TRBV12-3 or TRBV12-4 and TRBJ2-7; the D gene is possibly TRBD2 (6 bases). The V and J ends lost 7 bases and 5 bases respectively, with 18 bases between them. CDR3 length equals 14 residues. For the CDR3, the DNA is TGTGCCAGCAACCCGGGCCCCGGAGGGAACGAGCAGTACTTC. Translation gives CASNPGPGGNEQYF.

The chain has TRBV20-1 and TRBJ1-4; D gene unclear. V was cut by 0 bases and J by 4 bases, with 12 bases left in between. Germline CDR1 DFQATT, CDR2 SNEGSKA (reference sequence). The CDR3 has 15 residues. CDR3 DNA: TGCAGTGCTAGAGATCTATCCGGATATAATGAAAAACTGTTTTTT. Translating it yields CSARDLSGYNEKLFF.

This rearrangement joins TRBV7-2 to TRBJ1-2; no reliable D call. CDR1 SGHTA and CDR2 FQGNSA come from the germline V gene. The germline V and J ends were trimmed by 1 base and 7 bases, with 1 base remaining between them. The CDR3 sequence is 10 residues long. CDR3 amino acids: CASSLVGYTF. The CDR3 region has the DNA TGTGCCAGCAGCTTAGTTGGCTACACCTTC.

The chain links TRBV20-1 to TRBJ2-5; TRBD2 agrees at 7 bases. Germline CDR1 is DFQATT and CDR2 is SNEGSKA (reference sequence). J lost 0 bases, V lost 0 bases, and 7 bases had no gene match. This CDR3 comprises 16 residues. CDR3: CSARDFERGDQETQYF. The CDR3 DNA reads TGCAGTGCTAGAGATTTCGAGCGGGGTGACCAAGAGACCCAGTACTTC.

The chain recombines TRBV13 with TRBJ2-1; TRBD2 might be the D (5 bases). V lost 0 bases and J 13 bases, leaving 13 bases between the germline ends. Germline CDR1 PRHDT, CDR2 FYEKMQ (reference sequence). There are 13 residues in the CDR3. CDR3 coding DNA: TGTGCCAGCAGCTTAGGCCTCGCGGGCCACCAGTTCTTC. Encoded protein: CASSLGLAGHQFF. The full variable domain, with the rest looked up from reference TRBV13 and TRBJ2-1, is AAGVIQSPRHLIKEKRETATLKCYPIPRHDTVYWYQQGPGQDPQFLISFYEKMQSDKGSIPDRFSAQQFSDYHSELNMSSLELGDSALYFCASSLGLAGHQFFGPGTRLTVL.

This clonotype appeared a few times. The chain has TRBV7-8 and TRBJ1-2; TRBD1 might be the D (6 bases). CDR3 length: 12 residues. Trimming took 1 base from V and 7 from J, leaving 7 bases between them. CDR1 is SGHVS, CDR2 FQNEAQ, per germline. CDR3 in amino acids: CASSLGGAGYTF. For the CDR3, the DNA is TGTGCCAGCAGCTTAGGGGGGGCTGGCTACACCTTC.

This clonotype was recorded many times. The chain uses TRBV6-1 and TRBJ2-1; D might be TRBD1 (7 bases). The CDR3 covers 14 residues. The V end lost 6 bases, the J end lost 4 bases, and 13 bases lay between the germline ends. Germline V gives CDR1 MNHNS, CDR2 SASEGT. CDR3 in DNA: TGTGCCAGCAGCCCGGAGGGGGCTTACAATGAGCAGTTCTTC. This encodes CASSPEGAYNEQFF.

The rearrangement joins TRBV27 to TRBJ2-4; no definite D call. The CDR3 consists of 12 residues. V was trimmed by 5 bases and J by 12 bases, leaving 14 bases between them. CDR1 is MNHEY, CDR2 SMNVEV, per germline (reference sequence). The CDR3 reads CASSTPLGYQYF. For the CDR3, the DNA is TGTGCCAGCAGTACGCCGTTAGGGTATCAGTACTTC.

This clonotype was picked up many times. The J gene is TRBJ1-1, the V gene TRBV9; D not resolved. V was pared by 4 bases and J by 3 bases, with 13 bases between. Germline V lookup: CDR1 SGDLS, CDR2 YYNGEE. CDR3 size: 14 residues. Written as DNA, the CDR3 is TGTGCCAGCAGCCCCCCGACCGTGGACACTGAAGCTTTCTTT. It encodes CASSPPTVDTEAFF.

A note on this clonotype: A much larger clone differs by one base, so this may be a read error. The chain has TRBV12-3 or TRBV12-4 and TRBJ2-3; either TRBD1 or TRBD2 may supply D (5 bases each). Trimming shortened V by 1 base and J by 2 bases, and 10 bases separated the two germline ends. This CDR3 contains 15 residues. The DNA of the CDR3 is TGTGCCAGCAGTTTAGTGGGACCCTCCACAGATACGCAGTATTTT. Amino acids: CASSLVGPSTDTQYF.

This clonotype occurred a few times. The chain links TRBV12-3 or TRBV12-4 to TRBJ2-5, with TRBD1 as a possible D gene (6 bases). V was clipped by 3 bases and J by 5 bases, with 16 bases between them. This CDR3 is 15 amino acids long. The CDR3 spells CASSFRGGPRETQYF. The CDR3, as DNA: TGTGCCAGCAGTTTCAGAGGGGGACCCAGGGAGACCCAGTACTTC.

The chain carries TRBV27 and TRBJ1-2, with 9 bases aligning to TRBD1. This CDR3 is 16 amino acids long. CDR1 and CDR2 (germline): MNHEY, SMNVEV (reference sequence). The V gene end was trimmed by 2 bases and the J gene end by 6 bases; junction bases not matched to a gene: 10. CDR3 sequence reads: CASSLVTGGTSDGYTF. Written as DNA, the CDR3 is TGTGCCAGCAGTTTAGTGACAGGGGGGACGTCCGATGGCTACACCTTC.

This clonotype showed up just a few times. The chain employs TRBV9 and TRBJ2-7, with 13 bases identical to TRBD2. Germline-derived CDR1 and CDR2 are SGDLS and YYNGEE. The CDR3 totals 15 residues. Unmatched junction bases numbered 8, after V lost 4 bases and J lost 7 bases. The chain's CDR3 is CASSPRTSGGKEQYF. In DNA form, the CDR3 reads TGTGCCAGCAGCCCCAGGACTAGCGGGGGCAAGGAGCAGTACTTC.

CDR3 bases: TGTGCCAGCAGCCAAGATAATGGATTCCCGCGGACTAGCGGGATCTTGCCAGATACGCAGTATTTT. Protein: CASSQDNGFPRTSGILPDTQYF. The V call is TRBV3-1, the J call TRBJ2-3; 12 nucleotides agree with TRBD2. The germline CDR1 and CDR2 sequences are LGHDT and YNNKEL (reference sequence). This CDR3 is built from 22 residues. With V trimmed by 0 bases and J by 4 bases, 20 bases remained unmatched.

This clonotype came up a few times. The chain links TRBV18 to TRBJ2-2; D remains unclear. The germline gives CDR1 KGHSH, CDR2 LQKENI. V was shortened by 2 bases and J by 1 base, with 8 bases between the two germline ends. The CDR3 spans 15 residues. CDR3 region: CASSPETMNTGELFF. The CDR3 bases are TGTGCCAGCTCACCAGAGACAATGAACACCGGGGAGCTGTTTTTT. The full variable domain, with the rest looked up from reference TRBV18 and TRBJ2-2, is NAGVMQNPRHLVRRRGQEARLRCSPMKGHSHVYWYRQLPEEGLKFMVYLQKENIIDESGMPKERFSAEFPKEGPSILRIQQVVRGDSAAYFCASSPETMNTGELFFGEGSRLTVL.

This clonotype came up many times. V gene TRBV29-1 combines with J gene TRBJ2-1; D perhaps matches TRBD1 (6 bases). Germline CDR1 and CDR2: SQVTM and ANQGSEA. Trimming cost V 4 bases and J 3 bases, with 13 bases left between them. The CDR3 has 14 residues. The DNA of the CDR3 is TGCAGCGTTGTAGCAGGGGAAATCTACAATGAGCAGTTCTTC. Its protein product is CSVVAGEIYNEQFF.

This clonotype has a count of ten or more. This sequence joins TRBV12-3 or TRBV12-4 and TRBJ2-1; D gene ambiguous. The V end was cut by 5 bases, the J end by 9 bases, with 11 bases between. The CDR3 is 12 amino acids. CDR3 nucleotide sequence: TGTGCCAGCAGTATCCTAATAACTGAGCAGTTCTTC. Protein: CASSILITEQFF.

There are many counts of this clonotype. V and J are TRBV4-3 and TRBJ2-2; D ambiguous. Germline CDR1 and CDR2: LGHNA and YSLEER. The V gene lost 1 base and the J gene lost 4 bases, with 4 bases spanning the gap. The CDR3 has 13 amino acids. CDR3 loop: CASSQAGTGELFF. For the CDR3, the DNA is TGCGCCAGCAGCCAAGCCGGCACCGGGGAGCTGTTTTTT.

This clonotype was detected ten times or more. The V gene is TRBV4-3, the J gene TRBJ2-1; D might be TRBD2 (6 bases). CDR3 length: 15 amino acids. The germline CDR1 and CDR2 sequences are LGHNA and YSLEER. V was shortened by 0 bases and J by 2 bases, with 8 bases between the two germline ends. The CDR3 is CASSQDRGAYNEQFF. CDR3 coding DNA: TGCGCCAGCAGCCAAGATCGCGGGGCCTACAATGAGCAGTTCTTC.

This rearrangement joins TRBV9 to TRBJ1-2, with a possible D match to TRBD1 (6 bases). Per the germline V gene, CDR1 is SGDLS and CDR2 is YYNGEE. Trimming shortened V by 0 bases and J by 3 bases, and 9 bases separated the two germline ends. CDR3 length: 14 amino acids. CDR3 loop: CASSVGAGDYGYTF. CDR3 nucleotides: TGTGCCAGCAGCGTAGGTGCAGGGGACTATGGCTACACCTTC.

This clonotype was detected a few times. This sequence joins TRBV4-2 and TRBJ2-2, with 7 bases identical to TRBD2. Germline V gene lookup returns CDR1 LGHNA and CDR2 YNFKEQ. V lost 4 bases and J lost 7; bases outside the gene matches: 12. CDR3 length: 16 amino acids. This CDR3 reads CASSPKRGGEGGELFF. CDR3 nucleotides: TGTGCCAGCAGCCCGAAGCGCGGGGGTGAAGGCGGGGAGCTGTTTTTT.

A single count supports this clonotype. The rearrangement joins TRBV10-2 to TRBJ2-1; the D gene could be TRBD1 or TRBD2 (5 bases each). Trimming took 2 bases from V and 3 from J, leaving 14 bases between them. The CDR3 is made up of 16 amino acids. Germline V lookup: CDR1 WSHSY, CDR2 SAAADI. CDR3 region: CASSEGAGRIYNEQFF. DNA for the CDR3: TGCGCCAGCAGTGAGGGGGCGGGTAGAATCTACAATGAGCAGTTCTTC.

The table lists this clonotype with many counts. This sequence joins TRBV27 and TRBJ2-3; a weak D match, TRBD2 (5 bases). The CDR3 runs to 12 residues. With 7 bases removed from V and 1 base from J, the gap between germline ends came to 6 bases. Germline-derived CDR1 and CDR2 are MNHEY and SMNVEV (reference sequence). This chain's CDR3 is CASTGGTDTQYF. CDR3 in DNA: TGTGCCAGCACCGGGGGCACAGATACGCAGTATTTT.

In its sample, this clonotype was seen a few times. V and J are TRBV7-2 and TRBJ2-3; TRBD2 agrees at 7 bases. With V trimmed by 5 bases and J by 3 bases, 5 bases remained unmatched. Germline CDR1 reads SGHTA; CDR2 reads FQGNSA. The CDR3 runs to 14 residues. CDR3 region: CASSPLASTDTQYF. The CDR3 coding sequence is TGTGCCAGCAGCCCACTAGCGTCGACAGATACGCAGTATTTT.

Many counts were recorded for this clonotype. The genes are TRBV5-6 and TRBJ2-1; tentatively, D is TRBD2 (5 bases). The CDR3 covers 16 residues. V dropped 3 bases and J dropped 7 bases, with 20 bases sitting between them. Germline CDR1 reads SGHDT; CDR2 reads YYEEEE. CDR3 sequence reads: CASSSIRLAAGNEQFF. The CDR3 nucleotides read TGTGCCAGCAGCTCCATTCGTCTAGCAGCCGGGAATGAGCAGTTCTTC.

This clonotype was counted only a few times. The chain uses TRBV9 and TRBJ1-2; D not resolved. With 5 bases removed from V and 2 bases from J, the gap between germline ends came to 10 bases. Per the germline V gene, CDR1 is SGDLS and CDR2 is YYNGEE. This CDR3 region has 13 residues. CDR3 in amino acids: CASRSSLNYGYTF. The CDR3 nucleotides are TGTGCCAGCAGATCAAGTCTGAACTATGGCTACACCTTC.

This clonotype turned up a few times. The rearrangement joins TRBV20-1 to TRBJ1-1, with no clear D. This CDR3 region has 15 residues. Germline V gives CDR1 DFQATT, CDR2 SNEGSKA (reference sequence). The ends were cut back, 2 bases at V and 4 bases at J, with 17 bases in the middle. The CDR3 is CSARSLRFGATEAFF. The CDR3 bases are TGCAGTGCTAGAAGTTTGCGGTTCGGCGCCACTGAAGCTTTCTTT.

V usage is TRBV20-1 and J usage is TRBJ2-1, with TRBD1 matching 9 bases. This CDR3 spans 15 amino acids. Trimming cost V 5 bases and J 8 bases; bases outside gene matches: 13. Germline CDR1 DFQATT, CDR2 SNEGSKA (reference sequence). The CDR3 DNA sequence: TGCAGTGCTCATACCCCGGGACAGGGTGCAGATGAGCAGTTCTTC. Translating gives CSAHTPGQGADEQFF.

This clonotype was picked up a small number of times. V usage is TRBV5-6 and J usage is TRBJ1-3; D unclear. This CDR3 is built from 14 residues. Germline CDR1 is SGHDT and CDR2 is YYEEEE. Trimming took 3 bases from V and 8 from J, leaving 15 bases between them. CDR3 DNA: TGTGCCAGCAGCTCTGGGCTAGGGTCGGACACCATATATTTT. Encoded protein: CASSSGLGSDTIYF. Full variable domain (rest looked up from reference TRBV5-6 and TRBJ1-3): DAGVTQSPTHLIKTRGQQVTLRCSPKSGHDTVSWYQQALGQGPQFIFQYYEEEERQRGNFPDRFSGHQFPNYSSELNVNALLLGDSALYLCASSSGLGSDTIYFGEGSWLTVV.

J is TRBJ2-2 and V is TRBV19; D uncertain. Germline loops: CDR1 LNHDA, CDR2 SQIVND (reference sequence). The V end lost 8 bases, the J end lost 2 bases, and 12 bases lay between the germline ends. This CDR3 is 14 amino acids long. The CDR3 sequence is CASAFGRNTGELFF. CDR3 bases: TGTGCCAGTGCGTTCGGCCGTAACACCGGGGAGCTGTTTTTT.